Listed below are T cell receptor beta chains from one sample, sequenced in a study of T cell responses to AZD1222 COVID-19 vaccine. Assay used: immunoSEQ multiplex PCR; TCRdb lists only in-frame clones, some missing. The sample carries 150,000 to 200,000 clones, approximately 94% recorded once. The sample was peripheral blood, taken 28 days after the second AZD1222 dose. Receptors were obtained from an adult who received the AZD1222 COVID-19 vaccine. CDR3s include the opening cysteine and the closing phenylalanine or tryptophan. The D gene is left open where the match is weak.

j_call d_call cdr3_length v_call cdr3_aa
TRBJ2-3 . 14 TRBV25-1 CASSDETFTDTQYF
TRBJ1-4 TRBD1 15 TRBV5-1 CASSSGQATNEKLFF
TRBJ1-4 . 14 TRBV10-1 CASSAGKSNEKLFF
TRBJ1-5 . 13 TRBV10-2 CASRENSNQPQHF
TRBJ1-1 . 16 TRBV3-1/TRBV3-2 CASSPSTEGGNTEAFF
TRBJ2-3 TRBD2 18 TRBV11-2 CASSPSGSGFSNTDTQYF
TRBJ2-7 . 14 TRBV28 CASSYGGVTYEQYF
TRBJ2-3 . 14 TRBV4-3 CASSQDTSRNTQYF
TRBJ1-1 TRBD1 15 TRBV5-1 CASSLTGAPNTEAFF
TRBJ2-1 TRBD2 18 TRBV5-1 CASSLDRRGTSGTNEQFF
TRBJ2-7 . 16 TRBV19 CASSKDAANRGYEQYF
TRBJ2-7 TRBD2 15 TRBV4-1 CASSQEWGSGGEQYF
TRBJ1-2 . 15 TRBV6-5 CASIKTVGANYGYTF
TRBJ2-6 . 13 TRBV27 CASRGPGANVLTF
TRBJ1-5 . 16 TRBV21-1 CASSKVPISYRLPQHF
TRBJ1-6 . 15 TRBV5-1 CASSLARGKGPTLHF
TRBJ2-7 TRBD2 15 TRBV5-1 CASSSVGGRAYEQYF
TRBJ1-6 TRBD1 14 TRBV18 CASSRDRVESPLHF
TRBJ2-2 TRBD2 15 TRBV6-5 CASSPGLANTGELFF
TRBJ2-1 . 16 TRBV7-2 CASSPPFAPSNNEQFF
TRBJ2-1 TRBD2 17 TRBV28 CASSPSGIILRDNEQFF
TRBJ2-7 . 14 TRBV18 CASSPVGFTYEQYF
TRBJ1-1 . 12 TRBV7-8 CASSLGPVEAFF
TRBJ1-4 . 13 TRBV27 CASSFSPNEKLFF
TRBJ2-1 TRBD2 15 TRBV18 CASSPLAGFTNEQFF
TRBJ1-2 . 13 TRBV5-1 CASSPDSGYGYTF
TRBJ2-7 . 12 TRBV12-5 CASATGPMEQYF
TRBJ2-3 . 13 TRBV9 CASSVDQVDTQYF
TRBJ2-1 TRBD2 16 TRBV6-1 CASSDPGLAEINEQFF
TRBJ1-1 . 13 TRBV12-3/TRBV12-4 CASNKGPNTEAFF
TRBJ1-1 . 11 TRBV6-2/TRBV6-3 CASSWNTEAFF
TRBJ2-7 TRBD2 18 TRBV5-5 CASSLRGGGGSGAYEQYF
TRBJ1-4 . 16 TRBV27 CASSPWGVSTNEKLFF
TRBJ1-5 . 15 TRBV19 CASSSGLRRNQPQHF
TRBJ1-1 TRBD1 16 TRBV7-2 CASSSKGTGGGTEAFF
TRBJ1-5 . 15 TRBV30 CAWSRGGNSNQPQHF
TRBJ2-7 . 15 TRBV5-4 CASSFSYGSAYEQYF
TRBJ2-7 TRBD1 15 TRBV6-1 CASSDEQGASYEQYF
TRBJ2-1 TRBD2 14 TRBV5-4 CASSYGGAGHEQFF
TRBJ1-5 TRBD1 15 TRBV6-6 CASSPRDRVIGPQHF
TRBJ1-2 . 13 TRBV4-1 CASSQRDAYGYTF
TRBJ2-3 TRBD2 15 TRBV10-3 CAISGTSGRADTQYF
TRBJ1-2 . 13 TRBV5-6 CASSLDDLYGYTF
TRBJ2-7 TRBD1 13 TRBV28 CASTLGQAYEQYF
TRBJ2-7 TRBD1 15 TRBV6-5 CASRPGSGGTYEQYF
TRBJ2-1 . 14 TRBV4-3 CASSQEVTGPEQFF
TRBJ2-3 . 13 TRBV5-1 CASSWTSTDTQYF
TRBJ2-1 . 15 TRBV9 CASSAAGTAYNEQFF
TRBJ2-1 . 16 TRBV3-1/TRBV3-2 CASSSGRLSSYNEQFF
TRBJ1-4 . 13 TRBV5-1 CASSWWEGEKLFF
TRBJ1-2 . 16 TRBV5-4 CASSLARTLEYYGYTF
TRBJ1-3 TRBD1 14 TRBV6-5 CASIQGARVNTIYF